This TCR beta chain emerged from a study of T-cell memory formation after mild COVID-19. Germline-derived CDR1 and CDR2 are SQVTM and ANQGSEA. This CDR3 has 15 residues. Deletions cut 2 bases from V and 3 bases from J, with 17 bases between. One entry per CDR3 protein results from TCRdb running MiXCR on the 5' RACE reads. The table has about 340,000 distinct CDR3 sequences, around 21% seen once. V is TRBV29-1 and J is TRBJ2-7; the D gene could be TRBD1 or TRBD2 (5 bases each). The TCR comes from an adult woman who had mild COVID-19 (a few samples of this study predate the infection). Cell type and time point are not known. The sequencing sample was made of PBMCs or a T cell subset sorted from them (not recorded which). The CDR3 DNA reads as TGCAGCGTTGAATGGGGCACGGGGATAGGCTACGAGCAGTACTTC. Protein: CSVEWGTGIGYEQYF.